This T cell receptor (beta chain) was sequenced for a study of beta chain features in type 1 diabetes. General study results and limits: Any PCR bias toward short templates would affect both groups alike. There was a moderate but significant shortening of TCRB CDR3s in all four CD4+ subsets of Type 1 diabetes patients.

The study reverse transcribed the entire isolated RNA, so it sequenced expressed TCRB transcripts. Produced via immunoSEQ multiplex PCR; TCRdb's table is partial and in-frame only. Among approximately 250,000 clones listed, around 9.6% were seen once. The germline gives CDR1 PRHDT, CDR2 FYEKMQ (reference sequence). The CDR3 covers 12 residues. Deletions cut 5 bases from V and 11 bases from J, with 15 bases between. This clone came up a few times. What it binds is not known. This clonotype was sampled from a woman aged 18 to 35 in good health. The rearrangement uses TRBV13 and TRBJ1-1, with D unresolved. Sequencing used naive CD4+ T cells from blood. The DNA of the CDR3 is TGTGCCAGCAGCCCTCGTAGCCGCGAGGCTTTCTTT. Residues: CASSPRSREAFF. Drawing the rest from reference TRBV13 and TRBJ1-1, the complete variable domain is AAGVIQSPRHLIKEKRETATLKCYPIPRHDTVYWYQQGPGQDPQFLISFYEKMQSDKGSIPDRFSAQQFSDYHSELNMSSLELGDSALYFCASSPRSREAFFGQGTRLTVV.